This TCR beta chain was found in a study of PD-1 blockade in classical Hodgkin lymphoma (TCRdb year 2020). For context, the study as a whole: The study used CyTOF and TCR beta sequencing to define a peripheral blood immune signature of response to PD-1 blockade in classical Hodgkin lymphoma.

V gives up 1 base and J gives up 8 bases, and the segment between their germline ends measures 5 bases. The CDR3 sequence holds 12 residues, the cysteine and phenylalanine included. The read is trimmed to its CDR3 DNA, 36 bases read in frame from base 1. CDR1 is given as LGHNA and CDR2 as YSLEER, both from the germline V gene. Genomic DNA was extracted with the Qiagen DNeasy kit from unsorted PBMCs and from negatively selected CD4+ and CD8+ fractions. Amplification of TCR beta CDR3 regions was done by immunoSEQ multiplex PCR with primers that anneal to V and J segments. Amplification bias was minimized using a synthetic immune receptor repertoire, and residual bias was removed computationally after sequencing. The authors' pipeline ran thus. Custom Python scripts were used to quantify repertoire diversity as the Shannon entropy index. The unsorted, CD4+ and CD8+ repertoires were each analyzed separately, with the exception of combined analyses, where CD4+ and CD8+ sequences were merged in silico. Held by TCRdb, this immuneACCESS table contains in-frame sequences only and omits some clones. Under half of the omission traces to an unresolved V gene where checked; the cause of the rest is unknown. V, J and clone size are taken as reported in that table, and D and trimming were inferred from the DNA itself. Present in this sample are approximately 9,000 clones, around 86% of which were seen just once. Clones ranked in the top ten supply about 15% of the sample.

What the study reported, not specific to this receptor: Baseline TCR diversity was reported as lower in newly diagnosed patients than in healthy donors, and lower still in relapsed/refractory patients. The study was restricted to a single clinical trial cohort, and the causes of repertoire differences, possibly disease activity or prior therapy, were left undefined.

The time point label, read with the paper, signifies: newly diagnosed, previously untreated cHL patient sample. CD8+ T cells were purified from thawed PBMCs by magnetic negative selection with a Miltenyi CD8+ T cell isolation kit. PBMCs from patients with newly diagnosed, previously untreated classical Hodgkin lymphoma were sequenced as a comparison group for the relapsed/refractory trial patients. After peripheral blood was drawn into 8 mL Vacutainer Cell Preparation Tubes, PBMCs were isolated by centrifugation and then cryopreserved. Purified CD4+ and CD8+ fractions were prepared only for cases in which an additional PBMC sample was available. Magnetically labelled cells were removed on LS columns in a quadroMACS separator, and the flow-through was collected as the purified fraction. Concerning this clone itself: It lacks a known antigen. Nothing much larger sits one base from this clone, and base qualities are not available.

The V and J segments used are TRBV4-3 and TRBJ2-2; the D gene cannot be resolved reliably. The origin of this receptor is a human donor with classical Hodgkin lymphoma. Material: CD8+ T cells from blood. The DNA reads TGCGCCAGCAGCCAAGTTGCAGGGGAGCTGTTTTTT. The resulting protein is CASSQVAGELFF.